This is a list of T cell receptor beta chains from one sample in a study of blood T cell repertoires in COVID-19. The repertoire was sequenced with immunoSEQ multiplex PCR; TCRdb's copy has only in-frame clones and lacks some. The table lists 210,000 or so clones, 70% to 90% of them singletons, with about 2.2% in the top ten. The sample was peripheral blood. The receptor source for this set is a woman between 50 and 59 years old with acute or convalescent COVID-19. Each CDR3 is given with its conserved first and last residue. A D gene is named only where the DNA matches it firmly. Clone size appears in some rows only: once, few, many, or a class for an expanded clone.

TRBJ1-6	TRBD1	TRBV5-4	NA	CASSLRQGEGSPLHF	TGTGCCAGCAGCTTACGACAGGGAGAGGGTTCACCCCTCCACTTT
TRBJ1-1	NA	TRBV6-5	NA	CASARVVNTEAFF	TGTGCCAGCGCACGTGTAGTGAACACTGAAGCTTTCTTT
TRBJ2-5	NA	TRBV7-9	NA	CASSLVSVYGTQYF	TGTGCCAGCAGCTTAGTCAGCGTTTACGGGACCCAGTACTTC
TRBJ2-1	TRBD2	TRBV20-1	NA	CSASLPRGGNEQFF	TGCAGTGCTAGTTTACCGCGGGGGGGCAATGAGCAGTTCTTC
TRBJ1-1	TRBD1	TRBV3-1/TRBV3-2	few	CASSPRDREAFF	TGTGCCAGCAGCCCCAGGGACAGGGAAGCTTTCTTT
TRBJ2-1	TRBD1	TRBV19	NA	CASSMIGTGGPQGQFF	TGTGCCAGTAGTATGATAGGGACAGGGGGACCGCAGGGGCAGTTCTTC
TRBJ1-1	NA	TRBV19	NA	CASSIAGSLNTEAFF	TGTGCCAGTAGTATAGCTGGCAGTCTGAACACTGAAGCTTTCTTT
TRBJ2-7	TRBD2	TRBV19	NA	CASSIGGTSNYEQYF	TGTGCCAGTAGTATAGGCGGGACTAGCAACTACGAGCAGTACTTC
TRBJ2-5	TRBD1	TRBV7-2	NA	CASSFGTVIQETQYF	TGTGCCAGCAGTTTCGGGACAGTGATCCAAGAGACCCAGTACTTC
TRBJ1-2	NA	TRBV18	few	CASSPEKGGTYGYTF	TGTGCCAGCTCCCCGGAGAAGGGGGGGACGTATGGCTACACCTTC
TRBJ1-1	NA	TRBV27	NA	CASSLGQKNTEAFF	TGTGCCAGCAGTCTAGGACAGAAGAACACTGAAGCTTTCTTT
TRBJ1-2	TRBD1	TRBV20-1	once	CSASGLGTGIGYTF	TGCAGTGCTAGTGGCCTAGGGACAGGGATCGGCTACACCTTC
TRBJ1-3	NA	TRBV6-2/TRBV6-3	NA	CASSYLFGRVQSSGNTIYF	TGTGCCAGCAGTTACTTGTTTGGGCGTGTCCAGAGCTCTGGAAACACCATATATTTT
TRBJ2-7	NA	TRBV20-1	NA	CSASMTSYEQYF	TGCAGTGCTAGTATGACTAGTTACGAGCAGTACTTC
TRBJ2-1	NA	TRBV27	NA	CASKQGGDEQFF	TGTGCCAGCAAACAGGGGGGGGATGAGCAGTTCTTC
TRBJ2-7	TRBD1	TRBV29-1	NA	CSVEAGGYEQYF	TGCAGCGTTGAGGCAGGGGGCTACGAGCAGTACTTC
TRBJ2-3	TRBD2	TRBV7-8	NA	CASSLERGGRTDTQYF	TGTGCCAGCAGCTTAGAGCGGGGGGGGCGCACAGATACGCAGTATTTT
TRBJ1-5	NA	TRBV23-1	NA	CASRQGGQPQHF	TGCGCCAGCAGACAGGGTGGCCAGCCCCAGCATTTT
TRBJ2-5	TRBD2	TRBV15	NA	CATSRDRGGSGTQYF	TGTGCCACCAGCAGAGATCGGGGCGGGAGCGGGACCCAGTACTTC
TRBJ1-5	TRBD1	TRBV27	NA	CASSFYRDSHQPQHF	TGTGCCAGCAGTTTTTACCGGGACAGTCATCAGCCCCAGCATTTT
TRBJ2-1	TRBD2	TRBV6-2/TRBV6-3	NA	CASSSLAGGQFF	TGTGCCAGCAGTTCTCTAGCGGGGGGTCAGTTCTTC